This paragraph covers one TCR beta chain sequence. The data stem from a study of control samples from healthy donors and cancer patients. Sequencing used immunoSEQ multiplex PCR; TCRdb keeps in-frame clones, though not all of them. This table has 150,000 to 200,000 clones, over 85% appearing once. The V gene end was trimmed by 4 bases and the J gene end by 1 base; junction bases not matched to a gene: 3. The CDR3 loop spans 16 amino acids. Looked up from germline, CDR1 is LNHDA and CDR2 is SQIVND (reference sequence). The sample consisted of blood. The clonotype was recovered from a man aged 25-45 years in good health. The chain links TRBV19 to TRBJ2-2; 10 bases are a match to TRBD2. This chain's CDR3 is CASSTRLAGNTGELFF. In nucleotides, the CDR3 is TGTGCCAGTAGTACCCGACTAGCGGGGAACACCGGGGAGCTGTTTTTT. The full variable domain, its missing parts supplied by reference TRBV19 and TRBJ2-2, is DGGITQSPKYLFRKEGQNVTLSCEQNLNHDAMYWYRQDPGQGLRLIYYSQIVNDFQKGDIAEGYSVSREKKESFPLTVTSAQKNPTAFYLCASSTRLAGNTGELFFGEGSRLTVL.